This TCR beta chain derives from a study of PD-1 blockade in classical Hodgkin lymphoma. General study findings and limits: With CD4+ cells, TCR diversity rose significantly by C4D1, but not with CD8+ cells. The repertoire differences lack a defined cause, possibly disease activity or prior therapy.

This clone has more than one count but fewer than ten. The antigen is not known. TCRdb's copy holds only in-frame clones and misses some; the assay was immunoSEQ multiplex PCR. The data contain around 5,000 clones, 63% of them seen just once; the ten biggest clones take up approximately 60%. All patients experienced relapse after autologous stem cell transplantation, and brentuximab vedotin exposure was variable. The germline V gene encodes CDR1 MNHEY and CDR2 SMNVEV (reference sequence). There are 13 residues in the CDR3. Trimming pared 6 bases from V and 0 bases from J, leaving 8 bases between. The source of this sequence is a human donor with classical Hodgkin lymphoma. This specimen consisted of peripheral blood mononuclear cells (PBMCs), obtained at baseline. The gene calls are TRBV27 and TRBJ1-1, with D unresolved. This CDR3 is CASSILMNTEAFF. The CDR3 bases are TGTGCCAGCAGCATTCTCATGAACACTGAAGCTTTCTTT.